A single T cell receptor beta chain is shown here with its context. The data were taken from a study of blood T cell repertoires in COVID-19. Across the whole study: Researchers got acute and convalescent COVID-19 samples from the United States, Italy and Spain. The analysed material was cDNA or gDNA that came from T cells, B-cell-depleted T cells, or PBMCs.

As processed by the authors: Amplification of reference gene primers provided the estimated nucleated cell counts. Only in-frame clones appear in the TCRdb table, and some are missing; sequencing was by immunoSEQ multiplex PCR. V, J and clone size reflect that table, while D and trimming were determined from the DNA. The sample shows over 150,000 clones, around 82% of them seen only once. Germline CDR1 reads SNHLY; CDR2 reads FYNNEI. With 8 bases clipped from V and 2 bases from J, the junction kept 8 bases outside the gene matches. This CDR3 is 14 amino acids long. The sequence derives from a man aged 18 to 35 with active or convalescent COVID-19. The chain couples TRBV2 to TRBJ2-5; 7 bases match TRBD2. Material: peripheral blood. CDR3 sequence reads: CASSRAGVQETQYF. The CDR3 DNA is TGTGCCAGCTCGCGTGCGGGGGTACAAGAGACCCAGTACTTC.